The 23 T cell receptor beta chains reported below all come from one sample, sequenced in a study of blood T cells in healthy people across ages. The authors ran a second PCR of roughly 6 to 11 cycles using a sample-barcoded 5' primer and a J-beta primer mix. In TCRdb, the 5' RACE reads were re-called with MiXCR into one record per CDR3 protein. The sample shows around 2 million distinct CDR3 sequences, roughly 43% of them seen only once. Sequenced: blood. These receptors all stem from a human donor in good health.

Only a few counts were recorded for this clonotype. V gene TRBV12-3 or TRBV12-4 combines with J gene TRBJ2-1, with D possibly matching TRBD2 (5 bases). The germline V and J ends were trimmed by 5 bases and 4 bases, with 15 bases remaining between them. The CDR3 runs to 15 residues. The CDR3 region is CASSGRREHYNEQFF. CDR3 in DNA: TGTGCCAGCAGTGGACGTCGGGAACATTACAATGAGCAGTTCTTC.

There are a few counts of this clonotype. This chain links TRBV20-1 with TRBJ2-1; 9 bases match TRBD2. With 6 bases clipped from V and 5 bases from J, the junction kept 11 bases outside the gene matches. The CDR3 consists of 15 residues. Germline values: CDR1 DFQATT, CDR2 SNEGSKA (reference sequence). CDR3 DNA: TGCAGTGCCCCAAAAGCGGGGGGCGGACACAATGAGCAGTTCTTC. It translates to CSAPKAGGGHNEQFF.

CDR3 amino acids: CASSSPGRVNTEAFF. The CDR3 coding sequence is TGTGCCAGCAGTTCCCCGGGACGTGTGAACACTGAAGCTTTCTTT. The chain recombines TRBV28 with TRBJ1-1; D may be TRBD1 (5 bases). This CDR3 is 15 amino acids long. Per germline, CDR1 MDHEN and CDR2 SYDVKM. The V end lost 4 bases, the J end lost 0 bases, and 12 bases lay between the germline ends.

In its sample, this clonotype was seen a few times. The rearrangement joins TRBV5-4 to TRBJ2-7, with a possible D match to TRBD1 (6 bases). This CDR3 spans 11 amino acids. CDR1 SGHNT and CDR2 YYREEE come from the germline V gene (reference sequence). V was shortened by 8 bases and J by 6 bases, with 12 bases between the two germline ends. The DNA for the CDR3 is TGTGCCAGTACCCAGGGGAGCGAGCAGTACTTC. Translating gives CASTQGSEQYF.

The chain has TRBV27 and TRBJ1-1; D unresolved. The V gene's germline CDR1 is MNHEY and CDR2 SMNVEV (reference sequence). This CDR3 is 14 amino acids long. Trimming shortened V by 6 bases and J by 0 bases, and 11 bases separated the two germline ends. CDR3 in amino acids: CASSPTNLNTEAFF. CDR3 DNA sequence: TGTGCCAGCAGCCCCACCAATTTGAACACTGAAGCTTTCTTT.

This clonotype turned up a few times. J is TRBJ2-3 and V is TRBV5-1; D uncertain. CDR1 and CDR2 from the germline V gene are SGHRS and YFSETQ. V lost 0 bases and J lost 8, with 7 bases in between. This CDR3 is 12 amino acids long. Here the CDR3 reads CASSLADGTQYF. The CDR3 bases are TGCGCCAGCAGCTTGGCGGACGGTACGCAGTATTTT. Combining the CDR3 with reference TRBV5-1 and TRBJ2-3 gives the whole variable domain KAGVTQTPRYLIKTRGQQVTLSCSPISGHRSVSWYQQTPGQGLQFLFEYFSETQRNKGNFPGRFSGRQFSNSRSEMNVSTLELGDSALYLCASSLADGTQYFGPGTRLTVL.

J is TRBJ2-3 and V is TRBV13, with 7 positions matching TRBD2. The CDR3 sequence is 17 residues long. With 3 bases clipped from V and 6 bases from J, the junction kept 15 bases outside the gene matches. Germline V gives CDR1 PRHDT, CDR2 FYEKMQ (reference sequence). The CDR3 loop is CASSFISSGVVWDTQYF. CDR3 in DNA: TGTGCCAGCAGCTTTATCTCCAGCGGGGTCGTTTGGGATACGCAGTATTTT.

The chain joins TRBV5-1 to TRBJ1-2; tentatively, D is TRBD1 (6 bases). V was clipped by 4 bases and J by 4 bases, with 14 bases between them. CDR3 length equals 14 residues. The germline CDR1 and CDR2 sequences are SGHRS and YFSETQ. In DNA form, the CDR3 reads TGCGCCAGCAGCGATCCCACAGGGAGCTATGGCTACACCTTC. This encodes CASSDPTGSYGYTF.

The rearrangement uses TRBV12-3 or TRBV12-4 and TRBJ1-4; TRBD1 agrees at 9 bases. This CDR3 comprises 14 residues. The V segment lost 5 bases and the J segment 8 bases; nucleotides outside the gene matches: 6. CDR3 protein: CASSRQGVAEKLFF. In DNA form, the CDR3 reads TGTGCCAGCAGTAGACAGGGGGTGGCGGAAAAACTGTTTTTT.

The V call is TRBV20-1, the J call TRBJ2-4, with D possibly TRBD2 on 6 matching bases. The germline gives CDR1 DFQATT, CDR2 SNEGSKA (reference sequence). CDR3 length: 21 amino acids. The ends were cut back, 1 base at V and 0 bases at J, with 28 bases in the middle. The CDR3 spells CSARVVPLATPGPIAKNIQYF. The CDR3 DNA reads as TGCAGTGCTAGAGTGGTCCCTCTAGCGACCCCTGGCCCTATAGCCAAAAACATTCAGTACTTC.

This chain uses TRBV15 with TRBJ1-2, with 9 bases matching TRBD1. Germline CDR1 and CDR2: LNHNV and YYDKDF (reference sequence). The J segment lost 8 bases and the V segment lost 0 bases, leaving 10 bases of the junction unmatched. This CDR3 contains 16 residues. The CDR3 protein is CATSRDLGQGYLGYTF. CDR3 in DNA: TGTGCCACCAGCAGAGATCTCGGACAGGGGTATTTGGGCTACACCTTC.

This clonotype was counted between two and nine times. The CDR3 protein is CSANGRGGTDTQYF. DNA for the CDR3: TGCAGTGCTAACGGGCGGGGGGGCACAGATACGCAGTATTTT. The rearrangement uses TRBV20-1 and TRBJ2-3, with TRBD2 matching over 8 bases. The germline V gene has CDR1 DFQATT and CDR2 SNEGSKA (reference sequence). This CDR3 is built from 14 residues. V was clipped by 4 bases and J by 1 base; unmatched bases: 4.

Points on this clonotype: At one end the junction does not follow the germline gene, possibly because of a read error. The rearrangement uses TRBV4-1 and TRBJ1-2, with D possibly being TRBD1 (5 bases). The germline V gene encodes CDR1 MGHRA and CDR2 YSYEKL. The CDR3 runs to 16 residues. The CDR3 sequence: CASSPVVGGFDYGYTF. The CDR3 DNA reads as TGTGCCAGCAGCCCAGTCGTGGGGGGGTTTGACTATGGCTACACCTTC.

The chain combines TRBV7-8 with TRBJ2-1; D gene unclear. Between the trimmed V and J ends, which lost 0 bases and 9 bases, there was a span of 15 bases. The germline gives CDR1 SGHVS, CDR2 FQNEAQ. This CDR3 has 15 residues. The CDR3 DNA sequence: TGTGCCAGCAGCTTAGCGAGGCAGGTTTTCAGTGAGCAGTTCTTC. Its protein product is CASSLARQVFSEQFF.

The chain carries TRBV20-1 and TRBJ2-1, with TRBD1 matching over 7 bases. This CDR3 contains 14 residues. Germline CDR1 and CDR2: DFQATT and SNEGSKA (reference sequence). The V and J ends lost 5 bases and 3 bases, in that order; junction bases with no gene match: 7. As DNA, the CDR3 is TGCAGTGCTTACAAGACAGGGTTCTACAATGAGCAGTTCTTC. Translation: CSAYKTGFYNEQFF.

This clonotype was found a few times. The rearrangement uses TRBV29-1 and TRBJ1-2, with D perhaps matching TRBD1 (5 bases). Trimming removed 2 bases at V and 4 bases at J, with 11 bases between. Germline lookup yields CDR1 SQVTM and CDR2 ANQGSEA. The length of the CDR3 is 13 residues. This CDR3 is CSVERGGLYGYTF. The CDR3 nucleotides read TGCAGCGTTGAAAGGGGAGGCCTCTATGGCTACACCTTC.

Only one count was recorded for this clonotype. This chain joins TRBV9 and TRBJ2-1; 8 bases fit TRBD1. V shed 5 bases and J 9 bases; nucleotides not matched to a gene: 10. There are 14 residues in the CDR3. The V gene's germline CDR1 is SGDLS and CDR2 YYNGEE. CDR3 in amino acids: CASRTGDDHGEQFF. The DNA for the CDR3 is TGTGCCAGCAGGACAGGGGACGATCATGGTGAGCAGTTCTTC. Using reference TRBV9 and TRBJ2-1 for the parts outside the CDR3, the full variable domain is DSGVTQTPKHLITATGQRVTLRCSPRSGDLSVYWYQQSLDQGLQFLIQYYNGEERAKGNILERFSAQQFPDLHSELNLSSLELGDSALYFCASRTGDDHGEQFFGPGTRLTVL.

CDR3 nucleotides: TGTGCCAGCAGCTTAGTTGGTGCATTGGCGGGGGATACGCAGTATTTT. Translation: CASSLVGALAGDTQYF. V and J are TRBV7-2 and TRBJ2-3; a possible D gene is TRBD2 (6 bases). Germline V gene sequence: CDR1 SGHTA, CDR2 FQGNSA. V gave up 1 base and J gave up 6 bases, with 17 bases separating them. This CDR3 has 16 amino acids.

The chain combines TRBV6-6 with TRBJ1-5; TRBD1 is a possible D gene (5 bases). With 2 bases removed from V and 9 bases from J, the gap between germline ends came to 14 bases. Germline loops: CDR1 MNHNY, CDR2 SVGAGI (reference sequence). The CDR3 covers 14 residues. The chain's CDR3 is CASSYGGGLGPQHF. DNA for the CDR3: TGTGCCAGCAGTTACGGTGGGGGTTTAGGGCCCCAGCATTTT.

This sequence joins TRBV18 and TRBJ2-1, with D perhaps matching TRBD2 (5 bases). Germline V gives CDR1 KGHSH, CDR2 LQKENI. V was pared by 1 base and J by 8 bases, with 18 bases between. The CDR3 sequence is 16 residues long. As DNA, the CDR3 is TGTGCCAGCTCACCACGGAATAGGCCGGGGATAGATGAGCAGTTCTTC. It codes for CASSPRNRPGIDEQFF.

V and J are TRBV7-9 and TRBJ2-1; D is perhaps TRBD1 (8 bases). Germline V CDR1 and CDR2: SEHNR, FQNEAQ (reference sequence). The CDR3 spans 16 residues. The V end was cut by 2 bases, the J end by 8 bases, with 19 bases between. In DNA, the CDR3 is TGTGCCAGCAGCTTACCCCTCTTACAGGGGGGGGATGAGCAGTTCTTC. It codes for CASSLPLLQGGDEQFF. The full variable domain, in which reference TRBV7-9 and TRBJ2-1 provide the parts outside the CDR3, is DTGVSQNPRHKITKRGQNVTFRCDPISEHNRLYWYRQTLGQGPEFLTYFQNEAQLEKSRLLSDRFSAERPKGSFSTLEIQRTEQGDSAMYLCASSLPLLQGGDEQFFGPGTRLTVL.

This clonotype was counted only a few times. The chain carries TRBV5-1 and TRBJ1-2; D not certain. The CDR3 sequence is 14 residues long. V lost 5 bases, J lost 3 bases, and 14 bases lay in between. Germline V gene sequence: CDR1 SGHRS, CDR2 YFSETQ. Here the CDR3 DNA reads TGCGCCAGCAGGTTACTTACTACAGACTATGGCTACACCTTC. Its protein product is CASRLLTTDYGYTF. The entire variable domain, with the rest obtained from reference TRBV5-1 and TRBJ1-2, is as follows: KAGVTQTPRYLIKTRGQQVTLSCSPISGHRSVSWYQQTPGQGLQFLFEYFSETQRNKGNFPGRFSGRQFSNSRSEMNVSTLELGDSALYLCASRLLTTDYGYTFGSGTRLTVV.

This clonotype was seen just once. V is TRBV20-1 and J is TRBJ1-5; D gene unclear. The germline V and J ends were trimmed by 1 base and 7 bases, with 17 bases remaining between them. The germline CDR1 and CDR2 sequences are DFQATT and SNEGSKA (reference sequence). CDR3 length: 15 residues. For the CDR3, the DNA is TGCAGTGCTAGAGGGGATGTAGAGGGAGGACAGCCCCAGCATTTT. Encoded protein: CSARGDVEGGQPQHF.